This T cell receptor beta chain came from a study of metastatic and nonmetastatic thyroid tumors (dated by TCRdb to the early 2020s). Context from the whole study: Repertoires from peripheral blood and from tumor or nodule tissue samples of malignant and benign thyroid patients were compared.

Libraries came from PCR. TCRdb shows the sequencer as Illumina HiSeq 4000. High-throughput sequencing was used to profile the TCR beta-chain CDR3 region of every patient. Turning to the authors' computational methods: A classifier to discriminate distant-metastatic papillary thyroid cancer patients was built from CDR3 differences across clinicopathological groups. The Shannon index was used to assess repertoire diversity, and the Morisita-Horn index was used to assess tumor-blood repertoire similarity. The raw public data were reprocessed by TCRdb itself: fastp quality trimming at Q25, MiXCR clonotype calling, in-frame beta chains only. The V and J calls and clone size come from TCRdb's table, not from the authors' own analysis. The sample table holds fewer than 20,000 clones, of which around 23% were seen once. 15% of the sample lies in the top ten. Broad study findings and their caveats: TCR beta diversity was reported as significantly higher in malignant tumors than in benign nodules, in both blood and tumor samples.

Concerning this clone: The specificity of this receptor is unknown. Base quality data are lacking; no much larger clone is found one base away.

Before undergoing thyroid surgery, none of the patients had been given any kind of treatment. Using T-cell receptor beta sequencing, the study looked back at clinical samples from patients collected from the early 2010s to the late 2010s. This clonotype originated in a female donor with papillary thyroid cancer or a benign thyroid nodule (not recorded which). Some clones in this sample may be carry-over from other donors' samples. The sample comprised adjacent normal tissue.

At the DNA level, the sequence is TGTGCCAGCAGCTTAGGAAGTTTGGGACTAGCGAGACAAGAGACCCAGTACTTC. Its translation is CASSLGSLGLARQETQYF. The rearrangement joined TRBV11-2 to TRBJ2-5, and 10 bases in between align with TRBD2. For this chain, trimming is 1 base at the V end and 2 bases at the J end, and the number of junction bases without a gene match is 10. As encoded in the germline V gene, CDR1 is SGHAT while CDR2 is FQNNGV. Reading from cysteine to phenylalanine, the CDR3 counts 18 amino acids. Only the CDR3 portion is preserved as DNA: 54 bases, with reading frame beginning at the first base.